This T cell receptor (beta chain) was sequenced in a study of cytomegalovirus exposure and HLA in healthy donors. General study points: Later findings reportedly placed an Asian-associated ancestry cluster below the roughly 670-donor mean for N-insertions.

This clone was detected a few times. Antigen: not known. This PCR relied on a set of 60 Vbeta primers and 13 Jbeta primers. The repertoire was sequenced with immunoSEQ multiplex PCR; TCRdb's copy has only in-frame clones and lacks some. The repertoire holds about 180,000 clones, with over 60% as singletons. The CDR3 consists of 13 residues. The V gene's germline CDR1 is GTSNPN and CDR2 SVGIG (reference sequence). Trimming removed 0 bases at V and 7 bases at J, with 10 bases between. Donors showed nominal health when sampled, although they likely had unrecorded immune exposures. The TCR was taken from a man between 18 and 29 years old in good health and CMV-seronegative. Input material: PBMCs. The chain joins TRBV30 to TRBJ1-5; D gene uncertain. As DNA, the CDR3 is TGTGCCTGGAGTGTAAGCGGGGAGCAGCCCCAGCATTTT. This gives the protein CAWSVSGEQPQHF. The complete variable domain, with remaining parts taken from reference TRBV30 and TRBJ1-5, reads SQTIHQWPATLVQPVGSPLSLECTVEGTSNPNLYWYRQAAGRGLQLLFYSVGIGQISSEVPQNLSASRPQDRQFILSSKKLLLSDSGFYLCAWSVSGEQPQHFGDGTRLSIL.